The sample holds one count of the clone carrying this TCR beta chain. The V gene's germline CDR1 is SGHTA and CDR2 FQGNSA. Trimming at V came to 3 bases and at J to 1 base, leaving 4 bases not matched to a gene. This CDR3 has 15 residues. The sample comes from a study of T cell changes during pregnancy in multiple sclerosis. The protocol was immunoSEQ multiplex PCR, while the TCRdb copy is restricted to in-frame clones and leaves out a portion. The repertoire holds about 93,000 clones, with around 94% as singletons. This sequence originates from a female donor with multiple sclerosis, enrolled in a pregnancy study. The input for sequencing was peripheral blood, taken after pregnancy. The chain carries TRBV7-2 and TRBJ2-3; 7 nucleotides match TRBD2. The CDR3 DNA sequence: TGTGCCAGCAGCTTCGAGCGGGGTCGCACAGATACGCAGTATTTT. Protein product: CASSFERGRTDTQYF.